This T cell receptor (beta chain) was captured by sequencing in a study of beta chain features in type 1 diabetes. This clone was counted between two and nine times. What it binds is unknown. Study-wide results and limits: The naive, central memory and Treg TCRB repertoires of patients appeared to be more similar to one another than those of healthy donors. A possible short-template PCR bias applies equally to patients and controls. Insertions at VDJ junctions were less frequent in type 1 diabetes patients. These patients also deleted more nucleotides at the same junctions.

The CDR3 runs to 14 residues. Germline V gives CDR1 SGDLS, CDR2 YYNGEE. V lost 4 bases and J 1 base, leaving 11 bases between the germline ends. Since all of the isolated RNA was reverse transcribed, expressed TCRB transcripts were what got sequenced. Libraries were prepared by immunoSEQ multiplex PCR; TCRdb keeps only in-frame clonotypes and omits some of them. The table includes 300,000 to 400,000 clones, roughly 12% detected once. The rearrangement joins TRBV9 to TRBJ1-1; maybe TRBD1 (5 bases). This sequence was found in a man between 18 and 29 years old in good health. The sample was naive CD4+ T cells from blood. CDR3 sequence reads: CASSFSTGNTEAFF. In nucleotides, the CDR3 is TGTGCCAGCAGCTTCAGTACAGGGAACACTGAAGCTTTCTTT.